Here is one T cell receptor (beta chain) with its context. The assay was immunoSEQ multiplex PCR, and TCRdb's table has in-frame clones only and misses some. The sample has about 110,000 clones; just over 85% are singletons. Germline V gene data show CDR1 as SEHNR and CDR2 as FQNEAQ (reference sequence). V dropped 4 bases and J dropped 4; count of bases not matched to a gene: 13. This CDR3 is built from 18 residues. The data derive from a study of blood T cell repertoires in COVID-19. V and J are TRBV7-9 and TRBJ2-1; 10 bases fit TRBD2. The receptor comes from a human donor in a cohort sampled during active COVID-19. Input material: peripheral blood. CDR3 sequence reads: CASSSRPLAGRLYNEQFF. The CDR3 DNA reads as TGTGCCAGCAGCTCTCGGCCACTAGCGGGACGTCTATACAATGAGCAGTTCTTC.